Shown below are 14 T cell receptor beta chains from a single sample sequenced in a study of OX40 agonist ivuxolimab in advanced cancers. Repertoires were generated with immunoSEQ multiplex PCR, while TCRdb's copy carries only in-frame clones and drops some. This sample has just over 20,000 clones, with 65% to 80% found just once. The sample here was CD4+ or CD8+ T cells sorted from blood, taken in a trial of the OX40 agonist ivuxolimab. The origin of the receptors is an adult with an advanced solid tumor such as melanoma, head and neck, liver or kidney cancer.

CDR3 nucleotide sequence: TGTGCCAGCAGCTTAGGGGACAGGCACAATGAGCAGTTCTTC. Translation: CASSLGDRHNEQFF. V is TRBV7-2 and J is TRBJ2-1, with TRBD1 identical over 8 bases. The CDR3 sequence is 14 residues long. V shed 1 base and J 5 bases; nucleotides not matched to a gene: 1. The germline V gene encodes CDR1 SGHTA and CDR2 FQGNSA.

The chain recombines TRBV11-2 with TRBJ1-1, with TRBD1 as a possible D gene (5 bases). Germline V CDR1 and CDR2: SGHAT, FQNNGV. This CDR3 region has 16 residues. V lost 1 base, J lost 2 bases, and 14 bases lay in between. CDR3 protein: CASSLGSGRGNTEAFF. The DNA of the CDR3 is TGTGCCAGCAGCTTAGGATCGGGGAGGGGTAACACTGAAGCTTTCTTT. The whole variable domain, remainder taken from reference TRBV11-2 and TRBJ1-1, is EAGVAQSPRYKIIEKRQSVAFWCNPISGHATLYWYQQILGQGPKLLIQFQNNGVVDDSQLPKDRFSAERLKGVDSTLKIQPAKLEDSAVYLCASSLGSGRGNTEAFFGQGTRLTVV.

There are a few counts of this clone. The chain uses TRBV19 and TRBJ2-6; D is ambiguous. V lost 0 bases and J lost 0, with 6 bases in between. CDR1 and CDR2 from the germline V gene are LNHDA and SQIVND (reference sequence). CDR3 length equals 16 residues. The CDR3 coding sequence is TGTGCCAGTAGTATAGATTTCTCCTCTGGGGCCAACGTCCTGACTTTC. Protein product: CASSIDFSSGANVLTF.

The chain is built from TRBV4-2 and TRBJ1-1; 8 nucleotides agree with TRBD1. The germline V gene has CDR1 LGHNA and CDR2 YNFKEQ. J lost 5 bases, V lost 0 bases, and 11 bases had no gene match. The CDR3 spans 17 residues. CDR3 bases: TGTGCCAGCAGCCAAGATTCGACAGGGGCTTTGGGTACTGAAGCTTTCTTT. Its protein product is CASSQDSTGALGTEAFF.

This clone was observed a single time. The V call is TRBV29-1, the J call TRBJ2-1, with D possibly being TRBD1 or TRBD2 (5 bases each). With 8 bases removed from V and 9 bases from J, the gap between germline ends came to 20 bases. This CDR3 is 13 amino acids long. CDR1 is SQVTM and CDR2 is ANQGSEA in the germline V gene. The CDR3 DNA follows: TGCAGCATCCGGGACGCCGAGGGAGTTGAGCAGTTCTTC. This translates into CSIRDAEGVEQFF.

The chain is built from TRBV13 and TRBJ2-7, with D uncertain. Between the trimmed V and J ends, which lost 2 bases and 0 bases, there was a span of 2 bases. This CDR3 has 12 residues. In germline, CDR1 is PRHDT, CDR2 FYEKMQ (reference sequence). DNA of the CDR3: TGTGCCAGCAGCTTACTCTCCTACGAGCAGTACTTC. Translating gives CASSLLSYEQYF.

The V gene is TRBV5-4, the J gene TRBJ1-1, with D uncertain. This CDR3 is 15 amino acids long. V dropped 5 bases and J dropped 5 bases, with 19 bases sitting between them. Germline loops: CDR1 SGHNT, CDR2 YYREEE (reference sequence). The CDR3 bases are TGTGCCAGCAGTCTAGAGACCGTAGGTAGAACTGAAGCTTTCTTT. Residues: CASSLETVGRTEAFF.

The rearrangement joins TRBV2 to TRBJ1-6, with TRBD1 matching 9 bases. CDR1 is SNHLY and CDR2 is FYNNEI in the germline V gene. Trimming removed 5 bases from V and 7 bases from J; junction bases left unmatched: 3. The CDR3 sequence is 14 residues long. DNA for the CDR3: TGTGCCAGCAGTACCGACAGGGGGAATTCACCCCTCCACTTT. It encodes CASSTDRGNSPLHF.

The V call is TRBV5-1, the J call TRBJ1-2; TRBD1 is a possible D gene (5 bases). Between the trimmed V and J ends, which lost 4 bases and 1 base, there was a span of 20 bases. Germline V gene lookup returns CDR1 SGHRS and CDR2 YFSETQ. This CDR3 region has 17 residues. This CDR3 reads CASSIFLQGSSNYGYTF. The CDR3 DNA is TGCGCCAGCAGCATATTCCTTCAGGGATCAAGTAACTATGGCTACACCTTC.

V and J are TRBV14 and TRBJ2-7, with D hard to call. CDR3 length equals 13 residues. V gave up 5 bases and J gave up 6 bases, with 14 bases separating them. In germline, CDR1 is SGHDN, CDR2 FVKESK. The CDR3: CASSSSLSTEQYF. The CDR3, as DNA: TGTGCCAGCAGCTCATCCCTATCCACCGAGCAGTACTTC.

The V and J genes are TRBV7-2 and TRBJ2-3; 9 bases match TRBD2. The V gene end was trimmed by 0 bases and the J gene end by 6 bases; junction bases not matched to a gene: 7. Germline lookup yields CDR1 SGHTA and CDR2 FQGNSA. This CDR3 has 16 amino acids. CDR3 amino acids: CASSLAVAGGRDTQYF. CDR3 DNA: TGTGCCAGCAGCTTAGCGGTGGCGGGGGGGCGGGATACGCAGTATTTT.

CDR3 loop: CACQPMMNTEAFF. CDR3 DNA sequence: TGTGCCTGCCAGCCGATGATGAACACTGAAGCTTTCTTT. The chain is built from TRBV2 and TRBJ1-1; D remains ambiguous. Germline CDR1 SNHLY, CDR2 FYNNEI. The CDR3 runs 13 residues. V gave up 11 bases and J gave up 0 bases, with 13 bases separating them.

The V call is TRBV6-1, the J call TRBJ2-7, with 8 bases fitting TRBD1. CDR3 size: 14 residues. The trim removed 8 bases at V and 1 base at J, leaving 7 bases unmatched. Per the germline V gene, CDR1 is MNHNS and CDR2 is SASEGT. The CDR3 here is CASYRDRLSYEQYF. The CDR3 DNA follows: TGTGCCAGCTATCGGGACAGGTTATCCTACGAGCAGTACTTC.

The genes are TRBV7-2 and TRBJ1-2; D not resolved. Trimming took off 2 bases at V and 6 bases at J, with 22 bases between the two ends. The CDR3 covers 17 residues. Germline V gene lookup returns CDR1 SGHTA and CDR2 FQGNSA. The CDR3 protein is CASSLLVGRGGGDGYTF. Here the CDR3 DNA reads TGTGCCAGCAGCTTATTAGTCGGTCGCGGAGGAGGCGATGGCTACACCTTC.